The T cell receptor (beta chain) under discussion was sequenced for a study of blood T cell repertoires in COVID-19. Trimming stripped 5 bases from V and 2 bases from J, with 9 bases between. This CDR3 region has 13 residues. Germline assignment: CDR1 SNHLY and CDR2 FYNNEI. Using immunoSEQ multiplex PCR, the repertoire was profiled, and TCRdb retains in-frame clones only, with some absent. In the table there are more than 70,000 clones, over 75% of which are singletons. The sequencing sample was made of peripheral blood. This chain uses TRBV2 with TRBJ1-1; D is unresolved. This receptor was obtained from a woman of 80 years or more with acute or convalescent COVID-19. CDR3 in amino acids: CASSSLVNTEAFF. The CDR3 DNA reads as TGTGCCAGCAGTAGCCTGGTTAACACTGAAGCTTTCTTT.